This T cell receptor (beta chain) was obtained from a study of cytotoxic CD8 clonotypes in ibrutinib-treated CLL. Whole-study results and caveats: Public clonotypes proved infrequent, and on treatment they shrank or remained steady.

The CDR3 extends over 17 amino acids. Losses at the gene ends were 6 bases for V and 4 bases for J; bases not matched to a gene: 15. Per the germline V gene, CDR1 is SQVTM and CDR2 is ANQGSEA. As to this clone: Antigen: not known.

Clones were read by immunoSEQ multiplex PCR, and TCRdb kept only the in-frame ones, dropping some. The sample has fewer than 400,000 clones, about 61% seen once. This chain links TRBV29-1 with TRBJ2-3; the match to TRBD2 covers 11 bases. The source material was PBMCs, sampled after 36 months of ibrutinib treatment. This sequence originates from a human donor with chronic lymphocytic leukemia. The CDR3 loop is CSVHVAGGPSVADTQYF. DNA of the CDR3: TGCAGCGTGCATGTAGCGGGAGGGCCCTCGGTTGCAGATACGCAGTATTTT.